What follows are 30 T cell receptor beta chains derived from one specimen sequenced in a study of control samples from healthy donors and cancer patients (dated by TCRdb to 2019 to 2021). Library preparation was by the immunoSEQ multiplex PCR assay. TCRdb limited this immuneACCESS table to in-frame rearrangements with V and J called. A share of clones is missing; checked studies link under half to unresolved V genes, and the rest is unexplained. For this sample the table gives over 75,000 clones, of which about four fifths were detected only once. In total, the top ten clones hold 1.5% to 2.5% of the sample. The sequencing sample was made of blood. These receptors were collected from a man aged 55 to 69 in good health.

The chain recombines TRBV30 with TRBJ1-5; D remains ambiguous. The CDR3 length is 13 residues. CDR1 and CDR2 (germline): GTSNPN, SVGIG (reference sequence). The V end was cut by 1 base, the J end by 6 bases, with 10 bases between. The CDR3 is CAWSDGKGQPQHF. The CDR3 DNA sequence: TGTGCCTGGAGTGACGGGAAGGGTCAGCCCCAGCATTTT.

The chain recombines TRBV7-2 with TRBJ1-3; unclear D gene. Between the trimmed V and J ends, which lost 4 bases and 0 bases, there was a span of 4 bases. Germline assignment: CDR1 SGHTA and CDR2 FQGNSA. This CDR3 has 13 residues. This CDR3 is CASSSTSGNTIYF. CDR3 in DNA: TGTGCCAGCAGCTCTACCTCTGGAAACACCATATATTTT.

A few counts support this clone. Other DNA sequences in this sample translate to the same CDR3. This sequence joins TRBV24-1 and TRBJ1-1; D not certain. Trimming left V 7 bases short and J 3 bases short, with 11 bases between. The germline CDR1 and CDR2 sequences are KGHDR and SFDVKD. The CDR3 runs 13 residues. CDR3 sequence: CATRDRKDTEAFF. The DNA of the CDR3 is TGTGCCACCAGGGACCGGAAGGACACTGAAGCTTTCTTT.

V usage is TRBV3-1 (or the pseudogene TRBV3-2) and J usage is TRBJ2-5; D is possibly TRBD1 (6 bases). V lost 4 bases and J 5 bases, leaving 11 bases between the germline ends. CDR3 length: 13 residues. Germline lookup yields CDR1 LGHDT and CDR2 YNNKEL (reference sequence). CDR3 bases: TGTGCCAGCAGCCGGGGGCGCAGGGAGACCCAGTACTTC. Protein: CASSRGRRETQYF.

The sample holds a few counts of this clone. This chain joins TRBV3-1 (or the pseudogene TRBV3-2) and TRBJ2-2; D remains ambiguous. Trimming removed 1 base from V and 3 bases from J, with 12 bases in between. Germline V gene sequence: CDR1 LGHDT, CDR2 YNNKEL (reference sequence). CDR3 size: 16 residues. In nucleotides, the CDR3 is TGTGCCAGCAGCCAAGTTGTTGGGGATTACACCGGGGAGCTGTTTTTT. It is translated as CASSQVVGDYTGELFF.

This clone was detected only a few times. This chain uses TRBV30 with TRBJ1-1; no definite D call. Trimming removed 4 bases from V and 1 base from J, with 7 bases in between. The CDR3 has 12 residues. Germline V gives CDR1 GTSNPN, CDR2 SVGIG (reference sequence). The CDR3 nucleotides read TGTGCCTGGACGGCAGAGAACACTGAAGCTTTCTTT. The encoded protein is CAWTAENTEAFF.

The rearrangement joins TRBV7-8 to TRBJ2-7; the D gene is possibly TRBD1 (5 bases). CDR1 is SGHVS and CDR2 is FQNEAQ in the germline V gene. The germline V and J ends were trimmed by 5 bases and 3 bases, with 11 bases remaining between them. There are 13 residues in the CDR3. The CDR3 is CASSISRGYEQYF. The CDR3 region has the DNA TGTGCCAGCAGCATCTCAAGGGGCTACGAGCAGTACTTC.

CDR3 sequence reads: CASSVTIYEQYF. DNA of the CDR3: TGTGCCAGCAGCGTTACTATATACGAGCAGTACTTC. The V call is TRBV7-9, the J call TRBJ2-7; D gene unclear. Trimming took off 5 bases at V and 4 bases at J, with 9 bases between the two ends. Germline assignment: CDR1 SEHNR and CDR2 FQNEAQ (reference sequence). CDR3 length equals 12 residues. Together with reference TRBV7-9 and TRBJ2-7, the CDR3 gives the full variable domain: DTGVSQNPRHKITKRGQNVTFRCDPISEHNRLYWYRQTLGQGPEFLTYFQNEAQLEKSRLLSDRFSAERPKGSFSTLEIQRTEQGDSAMYLCASSVTIYEQYFGPGTRLTVT.

V and J are TRBV7-8 and TRBJ2-2; D possibly corresponds to TRBD2 (5 bases). This CDR3 contains 14 residues. Trimming removed 3 bases from V and 4 bases from J, with 9 bases in between. Germline CDR1 and CDR2: SGHVS and FQNEAQ. CDR3: CASSFWAGTGELFF. CDR3 nucleotides: TGTGCCAGCAGCTTCTGGGCGGGCACCGGGGAGCTGTTTTTT.

The rearrangement joins TRBV6-2 or TRBV6-3 to TRBJ2-7; 9 nucleotides line up with TRBD2. Looked up from germline, CDR1 is MNHEY and CDR2 is SVGEGT. With 2 bases clipped from V and 6 bases from J, the junction kept 5 bases outside the gene matches. This CDR3 has 14 amino acids. The CDR3 coding sequence is TGTGCCAGCAGTTACGGCGGGGGGGCCTCCGAGCAGTACTTC. This encodes CASSYGGGASEQYF.

The V gene is TRBV12-5, the J gene TRBJ1-3, with unresolved D. This CDR3 spans 16 amino acids. Germline-derived CDR1 and CDR2 are LGHNT and FRNRAP. V was shortened by 4 bases and J by 2 bases, with 15 bases between the two germline ends. The CDR3 loop reads CASGSTGGPAGNTIYF. The CDR3 DNA reads as TGTGCTAGTGGTTCTACGGGAGGACCGGCTGGAAACACCATATATTTT.

The chain carries TRBV11-3 and TRBJ2-3; no clear D. The CDR3 length is 12 residues. Trimming removed 4 bases from V and 0 bases from J, with 2 bases in between. Germline V gives CDR1 SGHNT, CDR2 YENEEA. The DNA of the CDR3 is TGTGCCAGCAGCTCGAGCACAGATACGCAGTATTTT. As protein: CASSSSTDTQYF. Full variable domain (rest looked up from reference TRBV11-3 and TRBJ2-3): EAGVVQSPRYKIIEKKQPVAFWCNPISGHNTLYWYLQNLGQGPELLIRYENEEAVDDSQLPKDRFSAERLKGVDSTLKIQPAELGDSAVYLCASSSSTDTQYFGPGTRLTVL.

The CDR3 spells CASIQREAEEQFF. As DNA, the CDR3 is TGTGCCAGCATTCAGCGGGAGGCGGAAGAGCAGTTCTTC. J is TRBJ2-1 and V is TRBV6-5; 9 bases are shared with TRBD2. With 7 bases clipped from V and 10 bases from J, the junction kept 8 bases outside the gene matches. The CDR3 is made up of 13 amino acids. Germline loops: CDR1 MNHEY, CDR2 SVGAGI.

This clone was recorded a few times. The chain combines TRBV9 with TRBJ2-7; D might be TRBD2 (7 bases). This CDR3 is built from 13 residues. The ends were cut back, 2 bases at V and 5 bases at J, with 11 bases in the middle. In germline, CDR1 is SGDLS, CDR2 YYNGEE. In DNA, the CDR3 is TGTGCCAGCAGCGTGGGGGGGGCACACGAGCAGTACTTC. Encoded protein: CASSVGGAHEQYF.

The chain has TRBV7-3 and TRBJ1-2; 11 bases are a match to TRBD1. V trimming: 4 bases; J trimming: 4 bases; junction bases outside the gene matches: 2. Germline CDR1 is SGHTA and CDR2 is FQGTGA. There are 14 residues in the CDR3. CDR3 coding DNA: TGTGCCAGCAGCTCCGGACAGGGGGCCTATGGCTACACCTTC. This codes for CASSSGQGAYGYTF.

This clone was seen a single time. This chain uses TRBV5-1 with TRBJ2-7; tentatively, D is TRBD1 (6 bases). In germline, CDR1 is SGHRS, CDR2 YFSETQ. V was clipped by 4 bases and J by 2 bases, with 10 bases between them. The CDR3 runs 13 residues. CDR3 amino acids: CASSMRQAYEQYF. DNA for the CDR3: TGCGCCAGCAGCATGAGACAGGCCTACGAGCAGTACTTC.

V is TRBV6-4 and J is TRBJ1-2, with 9 bases aligning to TRBD1. Losses at the gene ends were 3 bases for V and 6 bases for J; bases not matched to a gene: 11. The CDR3 is 16 amino acids. Germline V lookup: CDR1 MRHNA, CDR2 SNTAGT. CDR3 sequence: CASSENPGQGRDGYTF. The CDR3 coding sequence is TGTGCCAGCAGTGAGAACCCGGGACAGGGAAGAGATGGCTACACCTTC.

The chain is built from TRBV10-2 and TRBJ2-7; TRBD2 agrees at 8 bases. CDR1 and CDR2 (germline): WSHSY, SAAADI. CDR3 length: 15 amino acids. V lost 3 bases to trimming and J lost 2 bases; unmatched junction nucleotides: 6. The CDR3 coding sequence is TGCGCCAGCAGTGATTCGGGGGGGGCGACCTACGAGCAGTACTTC. It translates to CASSDSGGATYEQYF.

The gene calls are TRBV6-6 and TRBJ2-1; 12 bases agree with TRBD2. V gave up 10 bases and J gave up 1 base; unmatched junction bases: 8. CDR3 length equals 16 residues. The germline CDR1 and CDR2 sequences are MNHNY and SVGAGI (reference sequence). CDR3 coding DNA: TGTGCCACAAGGACTAGCGGGACCTTTTCCTACAATGAGCAGTTCTTC. Protein product: CATRTSGTFSYNEQFF.

This clone was counted a few times. J is TRBJ1-2 and V is TRBV9, with TRBD1 matching 8 bases. With 4 bases clipped from V and 2 bases from J, the junction kept 7 bases outside the gene matches. Germline V gene lookup returns CDR1 SGDLS and CDR2 YYNGEE. This CDR3 has 15 residues. The CDR3 region is CASSSATGGNYGYTF. CDR3 bases: TGTGCCAGCAGCTCCGCCACAGGGGGGAACTATGGCTACACCTTC.

The genes are TRBV25-1 and TRBJ1-4, with unresolved D. Trimming removed 1 base at V and 6 bases at J, with 12 bases between. The CDR3 consists of 15 residues. Germline V gene sequence: CDR1 MGHDK, CDR2 SYGVNS. The CDR3 DNA reads TGTGCCAGCAGTGAATCTGGCAGGAGCTATGAAAAACTGTTTTTT. Its protein product is CASSESGRSYEKLFF.

The chain employs TRBV19 and TRBJ1-5; TRBD1 aligns across 9 bases. CDR3 length: 16 residues. V was clipped by 3 bases and J by 8 bases; unmatched bases: 11. Germline lookup yields CDR1 LNHDA and CDR2 SQIVND (reference sequence). This CDR3 reads CASSIPRDRARKPQHF. The CDR3 region has the DNA TGTGCCAGTAGTATCCCCCGGGACAGGGCACGTAAGCCCCAGCATTTT. Looking up the rest from reference TRBV19 and TRBJ1-5 gives the full variable domain: DGGITQSPKYLFRKEGQNVTLSCEQNLNHDAMYWYRQDPGQGLRLIYYSQIVNDFQKGDIAEGYSVSREKKESFPLTVTSAQKNPTAFYLCASSIPRDRARKPQHFGDGTRLSIL.

The chain joins TRBV6-5 to TRBJ2-1; TRBD1 is a possible D gene (6 bases). Trimming removed 2 bases from V and 8 bases from J, with 16 bases in between. CDR3 length: 15 residues. Germline CDR1 and CDR2: MNHEY and SVGAGI. CDR3 DNA: TGTGCCAGCAGTTACCAGGCAGGGGAAGGCGATGAGCAGTTCTTC. Its translation is CASSYQAGEGDEQFF.

V and J are TRBV14 and TRBJ2-7; D is ambiguous. This CDR3 comprises 17 residues. With 4 bases removed from V and 6 bases from J, the gap between germline ends came to 25 bases. Germline V gene lookup returns CDR1 SGHDN and CDR2 FVKESK. CDR3 DNA sequence: TGTGCCAGCAGCCTGATCAATTCGGCTCCGAGCTTGGTCGAGCAGTACTTC. Protein product: CASSLINSAPSLVEQYF.

V gene TRBV7-2 combines with J gene TRBJ2-3; 7 nucleotides align to TRBD2. Trimming at V came to 0 bases and at J to 4 bases, leaving 4 bases not matched to a gene. Germline-derived CDR1 and CDR2 are SGHTA and FQGNSA. This CDR3 contains 15 residues. CDR3 DNA sequence: TGTGCCAGCAGCTTAGCGCACCGGGGGGCAGATACGCAGTATTTT. This encodes CASSLAHRGADTQYF.

This clone was seen a handful of times. The V and J genes are TRBV19 and TRBJ2-2; D is unclear. V lost 6 bases to trimming and J lost 8 bases, with 4 bases between them. Germline assignment: CDR1 LNHDA and CDR2 SQIVND (reference sequence). The CDR3 extends over 10 amino acids. The CDR3 loop reads CASRGGELFF. The CDR3 DNA follows: TGTGCCAGTAGGGGGGGGGAGCTGTTTTTT.

This rearrangement joins TRBV5-6 to TRBJ2-1, with D perhaps matching TRBD1 or TRBD2 (5 bases each). CDR3 length equals 18 residues. Germline loops: CDR1 SGHDT, CDR2 YYEEEE. Between the trimmed V and J ends, which lost 0 bases and 4 bases, there was a span of 20 bases. CDR3 sequence reads: CASSLGGSVDFQYNEQFF. The CDR3 DNA follows: TGTGCCAGCAGCTTGGGGGGGTCTGTGGATTTCCAATACAATGAGCAGTTCTTC.

V usage is TRBV6-5 and J usage is TRBJ2-2; 8 positions agree with TRBD1. Germline trimming cut 2 bases from V and 3 bases from J; bases unmatched to any gene: 5. The CDR3 extends over 16 amino acids. Germline-derived CDR1 and CDR2 are MNHEY and SVGAGI. For the CDR3, the DNA is TGTGCCAGCAGTTACACAGGACAGGGAGACACCGGGGAGCTGTTTTTT. It encodes CASSYTGQGDTGELFF.

The rearrangement uses TRBV18 and TRBJ1-2; 8 bases are shared with TRBD1. The CDR3 is made up of 15 amino acids. The germline CDR1 and CDR2 sequences are KGHSH and LQKENI. V shed 2 bases and J 4 bases; nucleotides not matched to a gene: 6. The CDR3 sequence is CASSPLGGTGYGYTF. The CDR3 DNA reads TGTGCCAGCTCACCATTGGGTGGGACAGGCTATGGCTACACCTTC.

V is TRBV24-1 and J is TRBJ2-3; D is possibly TRBD2 (5 bases). From germline, CDR1 is KGHDR and CDR2 SFDVKD. The CDR3 is 15 residues long. The V end was cut by 4 bases, the J end by 1 base, with 11 bases between. Here the CDR3 reads CATSDRGLRTDTQYF. CDR3 DNA: TGTGCCACCAGTGACCGTGGACTGCGCACAGATACGCAGTATTTT.